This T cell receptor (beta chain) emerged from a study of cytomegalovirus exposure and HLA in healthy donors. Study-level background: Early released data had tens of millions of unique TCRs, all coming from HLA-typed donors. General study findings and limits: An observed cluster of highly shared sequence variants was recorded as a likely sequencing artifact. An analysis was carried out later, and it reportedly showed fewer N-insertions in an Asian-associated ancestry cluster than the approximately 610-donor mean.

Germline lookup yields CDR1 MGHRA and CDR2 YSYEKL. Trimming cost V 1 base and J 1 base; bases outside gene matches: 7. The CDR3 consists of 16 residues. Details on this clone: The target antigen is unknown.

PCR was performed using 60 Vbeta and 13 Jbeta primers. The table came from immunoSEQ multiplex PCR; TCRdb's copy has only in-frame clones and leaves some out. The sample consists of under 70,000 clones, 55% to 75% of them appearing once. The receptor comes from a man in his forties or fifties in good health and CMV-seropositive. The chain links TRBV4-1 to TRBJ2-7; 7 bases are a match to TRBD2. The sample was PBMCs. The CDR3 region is CASSQGEGLVSYEQYF. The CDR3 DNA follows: TGCGCCAGCAGCCAAGGCGAAGGACTAGTTTCCTACGAGCAGTACTTC.